This T cell receptor beta chain is from a study of T cells in Graves' hyperthyroidism and ophthalmopathy. General study findings and limits: Most expanded thyroid clonotypes above 0.001 also appeared in blood.

Amplified TCR beta CDR3 regions derived from RNA transcripts. The HTBI primer set served for first-round RT-PCR of the TCR CDR3. In TCRdb, the multiplex PCR reads were re-called with MiXCR into one record per CDR3 protein. The repertoire has about half a million distinct CDR3 sequences, roughly 23% of them found once; the top ten carry about 53%. Inclusion characteristics of ophthalmopathy patients comprised a Clinical Activity Score of at least 3, a NOSPECS grade of at least 4, and duration under 3 months. The length of the CDR3 is 14 residues. V was cut by 0 bases and J by 7 bases, with 13 bases left in between. CDR1 is SGDLS, CDR2 YYNGEE, per germline. Comment on this clonotype: Its antigen is not identified.

The rearrangement links TRBV9 to TRBJ1-2; the D is unclear. This clonotype originated in a woman in her seventies with Graves' ophthalmopathy. The sequenced material came from blood. CDR3 loop: CASSVGSGVRGYTF. The CDR3 coding sequence is TGTGCCAGCAGCGTAGGCAGCGGGGTTCGTGGCTACACCTTC.